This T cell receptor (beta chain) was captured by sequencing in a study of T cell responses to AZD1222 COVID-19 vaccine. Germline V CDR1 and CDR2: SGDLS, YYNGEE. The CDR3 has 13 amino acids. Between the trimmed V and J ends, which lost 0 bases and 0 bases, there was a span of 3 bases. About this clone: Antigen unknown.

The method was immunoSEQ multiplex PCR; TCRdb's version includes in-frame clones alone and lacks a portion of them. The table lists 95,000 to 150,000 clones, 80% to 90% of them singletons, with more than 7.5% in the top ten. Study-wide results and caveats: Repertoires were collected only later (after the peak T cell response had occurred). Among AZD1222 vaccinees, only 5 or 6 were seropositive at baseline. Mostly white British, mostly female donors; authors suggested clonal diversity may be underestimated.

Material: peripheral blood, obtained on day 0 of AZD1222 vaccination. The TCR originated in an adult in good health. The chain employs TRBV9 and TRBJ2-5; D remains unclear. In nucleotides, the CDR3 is TGTGCCAGCAGCGTAGCCAACCAAGAGACCCAGTACTTC. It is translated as CASSVANQETQYF. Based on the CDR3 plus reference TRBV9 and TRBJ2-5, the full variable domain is DSGVTQTPKHLITATGQRVTLRCSPRSGDLSVYWYQQSLDQGLQFLIQYYNGEERAKGNILERFSAQQFPDLHSELNLSSLELGDSALYFCASSVANQETQYFGPGTRLLVL.